This entry lists 27 T cell receptor beta chains sequenced from one sample in a study of cytomegalovirus exposure and HLA in healthy donors. It was with 60 Vbeta and 13 Jbeta primers that the PCR ran. TCRdb keeps only in-frame clones here, not all; method: immunoSEQ multiplex PCR. The sample records roughly 100,000 clones, over 70% being singletons. The sequenced sample consisted of PBMCs. All receptors come from a female donor in good health and CMV-seronegative.

The chain recombines TRBV30 with TRBJ1-3; 11 nucleotides match TRBD1. Germline CDR1 and CDR2: GTSNPN and SVGIG (reference sequence). The CDR3 spans 14 residues. V shed 1 base and J 5 bases; nucleotides not matched to a gene: 1. CDR3 protein: CAWSEDRGRNTIYF. Here the CDR3 DNA reads TGTGCCTGGAGTGAGGACAGGGGGCGAAACACCATATATTTT.

The gene calls are TRBV19 and TRBJ2-5, with TRBD2 identical over 12 bases. V gave up 7 bases and J gave up 5 bases; unmatched junction bases: 8. CDR1 and CDR2 (germline): LNHDA, SQIVND (reference sequence). This CDR3 has 15 amino acids. The CDR3 DNA is TGTGCCAGTAAAACAGGACTAGCGGGGATGGAGACCCAGTACTTC. This translates into CASKTGLAGMETQYF.

The V call is TRBV30, the J call TRBJ1-1, with D perhaps matching TRBD1 (6 bases). There are 12 residues in the CDR3. Trimming took off 0 bases at V and 7 bases at J, with 9 bases between the two ends. Germline assignment: CDR1 GTSNPN and CDR2 SVGIG (reference sequence). CDR3 nucleotides: TGTGCCTGGAGTGTAGGGGGGGTTGAAGCTTTCTTT. The encoded protein is CAWSVGGVEAFF.

The CDR3 region is CASRGGTGDTEAFF. In DNA form, the CDR3 reads TGTGCCAGCAGGGGAGGGACAGGGGACACTGAAGCTTTCTTT. The J gene is TRBJ1-1, the V gene TRBV7-3; TRBD1 matches at 10 bases. V was clipped by 6 bases and J by 3 bases; unmatched bases: 4. Germline values: CDR1 SGHTA, CDR2 FQGTGA. This CDR3 is built from 14 residues.

J is TRBJ1-4 and V is TRBV27; D is unresolved. Trimming shortened V by 5 bases and J by 10 bases, and 14 bases separated the two germline ends. The CDR3 extends over 13 amino acids. CDR1 and CDR2 (germline): MNHEY, SMNVEV (reference sequence). Here the CDR3 DNA reads TGTGCCAGCAGTCTAGAGGCGGCGGGAAAACTGTTTTTT. It specifies CASSLEAAGKLFF. Filled out from reference TRBV27 and TRBJ1-4, the complete variable domain reads EAQVTQNPRYLITVTGKKLTVTCSQNMNHEYMSWYRQDPGLGLRQIYYSMNVEVTDKGDVPEGYKVSRKEKRNFPLILESPSPNQTSLYFCASSLEAAGKLFFGSGTQLSVL.

V is TRBV19 and J is TRBJ2-5, with D perhaps matching TRBD1 (5 bases). Germline V gene lookup returns CDR1 LNHDA and CDR2 SQIVND (reference sequence). Deletions cut 1 base from V and 1 base from J, with 10 bases between. This CDR3 comprises 15 residues. The CDR3 nucleotides read TGTGCCAGTAGTATAGTGGCAGGGCCCCAAGAGACCCAGTACTTC. Its translation is CASSIVAGPQETQYF.

Here the CDR3 DNA reads TGTGCCAGCAGCTTAACGGGACAGGGATCAGGGGCCCAGTTCTTC. Protein: CASSLTGQGSGAQFF. V gene TRBV9 combines with J gene TRBJ2-1, with 9 nucleotides matching TRBD1. The length of the CDR3 is 15 residues. CDR1 and CDR2 from the germline V gene are SGDLS and YYNGEE. Trimming removed 4 bases from V and 13 bases from J; junction bases left unmatched: 15.

This clone was counted once. This chain connects TRBV27 to TRBJ2-7; 8 nucleotides match TRBD2. Per germline, CDR1 MNHEY and CDR2 SMNVEV (reference sequence). J was trimmed by 2 bases and V by 8 bases; bases with no gene match: 8. This CDR3 region has 14 residues. The CDR3 DNA is TGTGCCAGCTCGGGGGGACTAGGTCCCTACGAGCAGTACTTC. Its translation: CASSGGLGPYEQYF.

CDR3: CASSYKTGGITNEKLFF. CDR3 in DNA: TGTGCCAGCAGCTATAAAACAGGGGGAATCACTAATGAAAAACTGTTTTTT. This chain links TRBV28 with TRBJ1-4, with 8 bases that match TRBD1. Germline V CDR1 and CDR2: MDHEN, SYDVKM. With 6 bases clipped from V and 2 bases from J, the junction kept 11 bases outside the gene matches. The CDR3 has 17 residues. Together with reference TRBV28 and TRBJ1-4, the CDR3 gives the full variable domain: DVKVTQSSRYLVKRTGEKVFLECVQDMDHENMFWYRQDPGLGLRLIYFSYDVKMKEKGDIPEGYSVSREKKERFSLILESASTNQTSMYLCASSYKTGGITNEKLFFGSGTQLSVL.

This clone was found once. This chain links TRBV7-2 with TRBJ2-5, with D possibly TRBD2 on 5 matching bases. Germline CDR1 is SGHTA and CDR2 is FQGNSA. The CDR3 runs to 15 residues. Trimming stripped 4 bases from V and 1 base from J, with 13 bases between. CDR3 nucleotides: TGTGCCAGCAGCTCCTATGTAGCGCCCCAAGAGACCCAGTACTTC. Translated: CASSSYVAPQETQYF.

The chain couples TRBV19 to TRBJ2-7; D is ambiguous. V lost 3 bases to trimming and J lost 6 bases, with 12 bases between them. Germline CDR1 LNHDA, CDR2 SQIVND (reference sequence). This CDR3 is built from 13 residues. The CDR3 region is CASSMGPEGEQYF. CDR3 DNA: TGTGCCAGTAGTATGGGCCCCGAAGGCGAGCAGTACTTC.

The CDR3 reads CASSSAFWNSGYNEQFF. The DNA of the CDR3 is TGTGCCAGCAGTTCCGCGTTCTGGAACAGTGGCTACAATGAGCAGTTCTTC. The rearrangement links TRBV27 to TRBJ2-1; D not certain. Between the trimmed V and J ends, which lost 4 bases and 3 bases, there was a span of 19 bases. The CDR3 is 17 amino acids. Germline V lookup: CDR1 MNHEY, CDR2 SMNVEV (reference sequence).

This rearrangement joins TRBV7-2 to TRBJ2-7, with D possibly matching TRBD2 (5 bases). Trimming took 3 bases from V and 0 from J, leaving 12 bases between them. Germline lookup yields CDR1 SGHTA and CDR2 FQGNSA. The CDR3 totals 15 residues. CDR3 DNA: TGTGCCAGCAGCTTGTCGGTTGGGAGCTCCTACGAGCAGTACTTC. As protein: CASSLSVGSSYEQYF.

The V and J genes are TRBV7-9 and TRBJ1-2; D ambiguous. The length of the CDR3 is 12 residues. Trimming took off 6 bases at V and 4 bases at J, with 9 bases between the two ends. CDR1 and CDR2 (germline): SEHNR, FQNEAQ (reference sequence). The CDR3 here is CASRRRGYGYTF. The CDR3 region has the DNA TGTGCCAGCAGACGGCGGGGCTATGGCTACACCTTC.

There are a few counts of this clone. The J gene is TRBJ1-2, the V gene TRBV7-9; tentatively, D is TRBD1 (5 bases). With 5 bases removed from V and 4 bases from J, the gap between germline ends came to 17 bases. CDR1 and CDR2 from the germline V gene are SEHNR and FQNEAQ (reference sequence). This CDR3 contains 15 residues. The CDR3 DNA reads TGTGCCAGCAGCACCCGTATGGGGCTCCTCTATGGCTACACCTTC. As protein: CASSTRMGLLYGYTF.

The chain combines TRBV9 with TRBJ2-3, with no clear D. The CDR3 is 14 amino acids. V lost 3 bases and J lost 0, with 8 bases in between. Germline V gene data show CDR1 as SGDLS and CDR2 as YYNGEE. CDR3 residues: CASSDFASTDTQYF. The DNA for the CDR3 is TGTGCCAGCAGCGACTTCGCTAGCACAGATACGCAGTATTTT.

The chain uses TRBV5-5 and TRBJ2-2, with 9 bases matching TRBD2. This CDR3 contains 14 residues. Per the germline V gene, CDR1 is SGHKS and CDR2 is YYEKEE (reference sequence). V gave up 6 bases and J gave up 6 bases; unmatched junction bases: 6. CDR3 coding DNA: TGTGCCAGCACCACTAGCGGGTCGGCCGGGGAGCTGTTTTTT. Translating gives CASTTSGSAGELFF.

This clone was seen only a few times. This chain links TRBV9 with TRBJ1-2; D ambiguous. V was clipped by 0 bases and J by 2 bases, with 11 bases between them. This CDR3 contains 15 residues. Germline lookup yields CDR1 SGDLS and CDR2 YYNGEE. In DNA, the CDR3 is TGTGCCAGCAGCGTAGTGAGGGAAGGGAACTATGGCTACACCTTC. This encodes CASSVVREGNYGYTF.

There are a few counts of this clone. This chain joins TRBV9 and TRBJ2-1; D might be TRBD2 (6 bases). Germline CDR1 SGDLS, CDR2 YYNGEE. V was cut by 3 bases and J by 4 bases, with 11 bases left in between. This CDR3 is 14 amino acids long. The CDR3 bases are TGTGCCAGCAGCGGTTCTAGCGCTTACAATGAGCAGTTCTTC. Translation: CASSGSSAYNEQFF.

The V gene is TRBV2, the J gene TRBJ2-3; TRBD1 is a possible D gene (6 bases). This CDR3 has 15 amino acids. V shed 4 bases and J shed 5 bases, with 16 bases lying between them. Germline CDR1 SNHLY, CDR2 FYNNEI. The CDR3 nucleotides read TGTGCCAGCAGTGTGAGGGCCGTACAGGGAGATACGCAGTATTTT. Amino acids: CASSVRAVQGDTQYF.

The chain recombines TRBV5-4 with TRBJ2-3; TRBD1 matches 7 bases. The germline CDR1 and CDR2 sequences are SGHNT and YYREEE (reference sequence). The junction had 15 bases not matched to a gene; V was cut back by 5 bases and J by 0 bases. This CDR3 is built from 18 residues. CDR3: CASSSPGQIYSSTDTQYF. CDR3 nucleotides: TGTGCCAGCAGTTCACCGGGACAGATCTATTCTAGCACAGATACGCAGTATTTT. The full variable domain, its missing parts supplied by reference TRBV5-4 and TRBJ2-3, is ETGVTQSPTHLIKTRGQQVTLRCSSQSGHNTVSWYQQALGQGPQFIFQYYREEENGRGNFPPRFSGLQFPNYSSELNVNALELDDSALYLCASSSPGQIYSSTDTQYFGPGTRLTVL.

The chain joins TRBV27 to TRBJ2-7; TRBD1 is a possible D gene (6 bases). Germline V gene sequence: CDR1 MNHEY, CDR2 SMNVEV (reference sequence). The CDR3 is 13 residues long. Trimming shortened V by 3 bases and J by 3 bases, and 9 bases separated the two germline ends. For the CDR3, the DNA is TGTGCCAGCAGTTTTGGGACAAACTACGAGCAGTACTTC. It translates to CASSFGTNYEQYF.

The chain uses TRBV30 and TRBJ2-5; a possible D gene is TRBD1 (6 bases). Per the germline V gene, CDR1 is GTSNPN and CDR2 is SVGIG (reference sequence). The CDR3 sequence is 12 residues long. Between the trimmed V and J ends, which lost 4 bases and 3 bases, there was a span of 9 bases. Written as DNA, the CDR3 is TGTGCCTGGAACAGGGTTGAAGAGACCCAGTACTTC. This translates into CAWNRVEETQYF.

The V gene is TRBV11-2, the J gene TRBJ2-1, with 7 bases lining up with TRBD1. V was pared by 1 base and J by 5 bases, with 2 bases of the junction left unmatched. The V gene's germline CDR1 is SGHAT and CDR2 FQNNGV. The CDR3 runs to 14 residues. The CDR3 loop is CASSLGDSNNEQFF. In DNA, the CDR3 is TGTGCCAGCAGCTTAGGGGACAGTAACAATGAGCAGTTCTTC.

The V and J genes are TRBV10-3 and TRBJ2-5; TRBD2 aligns across 7 bases. The V segment lost 2 bases and the J segment 5 bases; nucleotides outside the gene matches: 8. This CDR3 is 15 amino acids long. Germline V gives CDR1 ENHRY, CDR2 SYGVKD. The CDR3 DNA is TGTGCCATCAGTGAGACCGCCGGGACTACCGAGACCCAGTACTTC. It translates to CAISETAGTTETQYF.

The V gene is TRBV19, the J gene TRBJ2-1, with TRBD2 identical over 7 bases. Germline CDR1 LNHDA, CDR2 SQIVND (reference sequence). The CDR3 runs 17 residues. J was trimmed by 1 base and V by 7 bases; bases with no gene match: 13. The CDR3 DNA reads TGTGCCAGTACCGTTGGGGGGGGTCCCGCATCCTACAATGAGCAGTTCTTC. Protein: CASTVGGGPASYNEQFF.

In this sample, this clone turned up once. The rearrangement uses TRBV7-3 and TRBJ2-7, with 8 bases lining up with TRBD2. Germline V gene lookup returns CDR1 SGHTA and CDR2 FQGTGA. J gave up 4 bases and V 5 bases, and 16 bases lay outside the gene matches. The CDR3 length is 17 residues. DNA for the CDR3: TGTGCCAGCAGCGTCGTTAGGACTAGCCCCTCATTATACGAGCAGTACTTC. It yields the protein CASSVVRTSPSLYEQYF.